This paragraph covers one T cell receptor (beta chain) sequence. The target antigen is unknown. The sample belongs to a study of shared clonotypes between healthy human individuals. Notes on the study in general: Among non-shared clonotypes, generation probabilities were lower than among those shared by all four donors.

Data came from immunoSEQ multiplex PCR; TCRdb stores just in-frame clones and leaves some out. This sample has around 2.3 million clones, with 90% to 97% found just once. This CDR3 spans 13 amino acids. Germline V gene data show CDR1 as SEHNR and CDR2 as FQNEAQ (reference sequence). V lost 5 bases, J lost 2 bases, and 10 bases lay in between. The V call is TRBV7-9, the J call TRBJ2-7; D gene uncertain. The source is a man between 18 and 29 years old in good health. The sample taken for sequencing was naive CD4+ T cells sorted from blood. The subset is: CD45RA+ positively selected. CDR3 nucleotide sequence: TGTGCCAGCAGCCAAGCCCGTACCTACGAGCAGTACTTC. This encodes CASSQARTYEQYF.